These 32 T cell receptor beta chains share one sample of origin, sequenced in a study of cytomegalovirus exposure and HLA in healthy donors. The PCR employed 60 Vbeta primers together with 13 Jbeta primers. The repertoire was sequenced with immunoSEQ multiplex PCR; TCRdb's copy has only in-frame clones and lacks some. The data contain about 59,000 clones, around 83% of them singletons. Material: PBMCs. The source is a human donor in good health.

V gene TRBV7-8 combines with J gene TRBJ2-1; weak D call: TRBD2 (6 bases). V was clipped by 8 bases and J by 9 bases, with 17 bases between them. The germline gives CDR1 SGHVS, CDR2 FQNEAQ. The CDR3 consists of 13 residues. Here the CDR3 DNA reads TGTGCCAGCTTTAGCGGAGTGGGGGTTGAGCAGTTCTTC. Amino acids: CASFSGVGVEQFF.

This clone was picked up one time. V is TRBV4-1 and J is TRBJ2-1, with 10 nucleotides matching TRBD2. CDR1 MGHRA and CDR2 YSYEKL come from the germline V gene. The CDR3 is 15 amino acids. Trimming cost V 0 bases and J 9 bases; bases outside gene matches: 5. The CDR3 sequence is CASSQEAKRGGEQFF. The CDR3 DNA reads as TGCGCCAGCAGCCAAGAGGCAAAGCGGGGGGGTGAGCAGTTCTTC.

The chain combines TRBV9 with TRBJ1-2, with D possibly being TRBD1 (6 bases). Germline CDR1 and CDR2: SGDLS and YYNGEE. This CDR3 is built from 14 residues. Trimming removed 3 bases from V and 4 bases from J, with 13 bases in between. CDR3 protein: CASSAPGHIYGYTF. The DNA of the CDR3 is TGTGCCAGCAGCGCGCCGGGACACATCTATGGCTACACCTTC.

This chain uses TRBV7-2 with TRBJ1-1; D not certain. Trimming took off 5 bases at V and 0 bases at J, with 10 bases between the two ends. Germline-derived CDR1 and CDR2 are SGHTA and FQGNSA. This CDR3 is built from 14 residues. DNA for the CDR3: TGTGCCAGCAGCCCGCAGGTAGTGAACACTGAAGCTTTCTTT. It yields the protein CASSPQVVNTEAFF.

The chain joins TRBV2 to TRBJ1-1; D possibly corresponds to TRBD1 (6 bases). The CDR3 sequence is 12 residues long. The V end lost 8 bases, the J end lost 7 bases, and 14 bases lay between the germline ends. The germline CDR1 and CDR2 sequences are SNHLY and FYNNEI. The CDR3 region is CASVSGANEAFF. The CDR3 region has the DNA TGTGCCAGCGTCTCAGGGGCGAATGAAGCTTTCTTT. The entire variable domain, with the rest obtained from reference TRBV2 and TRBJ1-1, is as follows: EPEVTQTPSHQVTQMGQEVILRCVPISNHLYFYWYRQILGQKVEFLVSFYNNEISEKSEIFDDQFSVERPDGSNFTLKIRSTKLEDSAMYFCASVSGANEAFFGQGTRLTVV.

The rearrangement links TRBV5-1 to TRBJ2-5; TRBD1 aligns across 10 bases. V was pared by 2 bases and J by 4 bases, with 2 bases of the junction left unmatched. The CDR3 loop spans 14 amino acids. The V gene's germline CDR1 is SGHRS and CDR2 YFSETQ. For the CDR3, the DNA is TGCGCCAGCAGCTTTGGACAGGGGGGAGAGACCCAGTACTTC. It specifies CASSFGQGGETQYF.

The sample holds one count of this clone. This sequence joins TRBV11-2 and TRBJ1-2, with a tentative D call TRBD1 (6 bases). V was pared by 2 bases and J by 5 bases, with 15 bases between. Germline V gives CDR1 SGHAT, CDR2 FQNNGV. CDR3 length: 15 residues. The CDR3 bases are TGTGCCAGCAGCTTATCAACGAGGGGGGGTTATGGCTACACCTTC. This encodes CASSLSTRGGYGYTF.

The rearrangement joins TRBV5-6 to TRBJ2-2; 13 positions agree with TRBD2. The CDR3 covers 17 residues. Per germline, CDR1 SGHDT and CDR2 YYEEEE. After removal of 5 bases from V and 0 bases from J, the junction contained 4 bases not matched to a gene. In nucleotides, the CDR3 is TGTGCCAGCAGTTTGACTAGCGGGGGGACGAACACCGGGGAGCTGTTTTTT. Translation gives CASSLTSGGTNTGELFF.

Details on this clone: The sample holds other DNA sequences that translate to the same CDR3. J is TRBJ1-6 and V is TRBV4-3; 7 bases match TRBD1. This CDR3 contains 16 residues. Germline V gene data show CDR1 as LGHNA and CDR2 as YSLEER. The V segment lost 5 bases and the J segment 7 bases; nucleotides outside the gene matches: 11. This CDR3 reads CASSAQTGRYNSPLHF. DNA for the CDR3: TGCGCCAGCAGCGCCCAGACAGGGCGGTACAATTCACCCCTCCACTTT.

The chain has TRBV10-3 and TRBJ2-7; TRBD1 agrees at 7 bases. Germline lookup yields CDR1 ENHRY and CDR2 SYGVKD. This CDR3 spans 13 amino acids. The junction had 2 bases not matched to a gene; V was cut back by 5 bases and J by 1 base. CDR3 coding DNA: TGTGCCATCAGTAGACAGGGTTCCTACGAGCAGTACTTC. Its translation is CAISRQGSYEQYF.

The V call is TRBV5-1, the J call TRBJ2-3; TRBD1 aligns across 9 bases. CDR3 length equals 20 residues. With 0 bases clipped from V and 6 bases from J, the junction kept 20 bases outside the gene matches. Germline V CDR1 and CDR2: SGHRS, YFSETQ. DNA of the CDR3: TGCGCCAGCAGCTTGGGGCGACAGGGGGGATTTTCCTTTTTTGGGGATACGCAGTATTTT. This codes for CASSLGRQGGFSFFGDTQYF.

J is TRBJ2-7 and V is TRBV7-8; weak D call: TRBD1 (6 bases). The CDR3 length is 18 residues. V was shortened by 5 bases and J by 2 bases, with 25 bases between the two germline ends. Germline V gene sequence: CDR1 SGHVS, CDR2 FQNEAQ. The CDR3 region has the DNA TGTGCCAGCAGCCTCGGTCCTGGGGGCAAGGTCCGTGCCTACGAGCAGTACTTC. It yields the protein CASSLGPGGKVRAYEQYF.

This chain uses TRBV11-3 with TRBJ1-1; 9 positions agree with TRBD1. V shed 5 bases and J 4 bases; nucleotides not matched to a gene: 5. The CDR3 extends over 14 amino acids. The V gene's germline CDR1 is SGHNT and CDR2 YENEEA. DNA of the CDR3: TGTGCCAGCAGCCTCGGGACAGGGATCACTGAAGCTTTCTTT. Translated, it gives CASSLGTGITEAFF. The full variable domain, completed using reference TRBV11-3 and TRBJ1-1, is EAGVVQSPRYKIIEKKQPVAFWCNPISGHNTLYWYLQNLGQGPELLIRYENEEAVDDSQLPKDRFSAERLKGVDSTLKIQPAELGDSAVYLCASSLGTGITEAFFGQGTRLTVV.

The CDR3 DNA is TGCGCCAGCAGCTTGGGGGACTCCGGCACAGATACGCAGTATTTT. Its translation: CASSLGDSGTDTQYF. V is TRBV5-1 and J is TRBJ2-3; D may be TRBD2 (6 bases). Per the germline V gene, CDR1 is SGHRS and CDR2 is YFSETQ. The length of the CDR3 is 15 residues. V lost 0 bases, J lost 1 base, and 9 bases lay in between. The full variable domain, completed using reference TRBV5-1 and TRBJ2-3, is KAGVTQTPRYLIKTRGQQVTLSCSPISGHRSVSWYQQTPGQGLQFLFEYFSETQRNKGNFPGRFSGRQFSNSRSEMNVSTLELGDSALYLCASSLGDSGTDTQYFGPGTRLTVL.

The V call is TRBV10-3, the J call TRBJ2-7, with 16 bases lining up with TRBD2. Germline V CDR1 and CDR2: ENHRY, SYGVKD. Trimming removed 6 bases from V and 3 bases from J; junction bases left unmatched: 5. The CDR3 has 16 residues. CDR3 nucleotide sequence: TGTGCCATCAGGTCCGGGACTAGCGGGGGGGGCTACGAGCAGTACTTC. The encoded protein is CAIRSGTSGGGYEQYF.

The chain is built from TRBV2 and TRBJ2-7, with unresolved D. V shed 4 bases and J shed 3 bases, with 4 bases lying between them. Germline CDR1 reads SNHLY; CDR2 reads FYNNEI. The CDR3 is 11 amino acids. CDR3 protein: CASSVSYEQYF. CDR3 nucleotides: TGTGCCAGCAGTGTTAGCTACGAGCAGTACTTC. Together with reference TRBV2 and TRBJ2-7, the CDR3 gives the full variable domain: EPEVTQTPSHQVTQMGQEVILRCVPISNHLYFYWYRQILGQKVEFLVSFYNNEISEKSEIFDDQFSVERPDGSNFTLKIRSTKLEDSAMYFCASSVSYEQYFGPGTRLTVT.

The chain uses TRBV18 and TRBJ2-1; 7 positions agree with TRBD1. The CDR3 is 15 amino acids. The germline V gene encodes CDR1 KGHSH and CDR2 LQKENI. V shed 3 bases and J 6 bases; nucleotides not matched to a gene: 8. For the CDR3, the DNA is TGTGCCAGCTCACCTCAGAAGGGGGCGCCCAATGAGCAGTTCTTC. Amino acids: CASSPQKGAPNEQFF.

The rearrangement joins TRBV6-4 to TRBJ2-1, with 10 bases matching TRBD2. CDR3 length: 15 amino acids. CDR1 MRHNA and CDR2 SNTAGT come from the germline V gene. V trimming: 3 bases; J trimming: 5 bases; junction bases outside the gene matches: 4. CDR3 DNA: TGTGCCAGCAGTGAGGCTAGCGGGGGAGACAATGAGCAGTTCTTC. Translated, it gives CASSEASGGDNEQFF.

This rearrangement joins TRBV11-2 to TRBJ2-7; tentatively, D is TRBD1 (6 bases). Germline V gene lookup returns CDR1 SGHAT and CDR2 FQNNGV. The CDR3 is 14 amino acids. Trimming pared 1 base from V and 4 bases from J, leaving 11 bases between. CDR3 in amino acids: CASSLGGTKYEQYF. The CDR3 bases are TGTGCCAGCAGCTTAGGAGGGACAAAGTACGAGCAGTACTTC.

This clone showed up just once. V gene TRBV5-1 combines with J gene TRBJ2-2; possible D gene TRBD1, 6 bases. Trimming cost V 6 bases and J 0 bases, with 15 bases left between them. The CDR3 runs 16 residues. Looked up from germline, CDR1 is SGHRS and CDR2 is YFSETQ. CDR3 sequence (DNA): TGCGCCAGCACCCTGGCAGGGGTGACGAACACCGGGGAGCTGTTTTTT. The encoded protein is CASTLAGVTNTGELFF.

The CDR3 loop is CASSLVVGLSQETQYF. The CDR3 nucleotides are TGTGCCAGCAGCTTAGTCGTGGGACTGTCCCAAGAGACCCAGTACTTC. The chain uses TRBV7-2 and TRBJ2-5; D possibly corresponds to TRBD2 (6 bases). The V gene's germline CDR1 is SGHTA and CDR2 FQGNSA. The length of the CDR3 is 16 residues. Trimming removed 1 base at V and 1 base at J, with 13 bases between. The whole variable domain, filled in from reference TRBV7-2 and TRBJ2-5, reads GAGVSQSPSNKVTEKGKDVELRCDPISGHTALYWYRQSLGQGLEFLIYFQGNSAPDKSGLPSDRFSAERTGGSVSTLTIQRTQQEDSAVYLCASSLVVGLSQETQYFGPGTRLLVL.

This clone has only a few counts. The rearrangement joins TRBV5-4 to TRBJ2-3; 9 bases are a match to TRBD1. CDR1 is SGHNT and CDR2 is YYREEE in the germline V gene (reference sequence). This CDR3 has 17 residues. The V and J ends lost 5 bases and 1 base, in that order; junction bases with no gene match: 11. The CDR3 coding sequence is TGTGCCAGCAGGTACCGGGACAGGGTTCGCGGCACAGATACGCAGTATTTT. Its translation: CASRYRDRVRGTDTQYF.

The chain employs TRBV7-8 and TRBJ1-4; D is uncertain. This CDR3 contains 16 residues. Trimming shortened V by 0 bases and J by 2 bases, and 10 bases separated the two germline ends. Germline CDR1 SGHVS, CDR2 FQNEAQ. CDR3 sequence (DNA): TGTGCCAGCAGCTTAGCGCCGGGGATGACTAATGAAAAACTGTTTTTT. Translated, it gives CASSLAPGMTNEKLFF.

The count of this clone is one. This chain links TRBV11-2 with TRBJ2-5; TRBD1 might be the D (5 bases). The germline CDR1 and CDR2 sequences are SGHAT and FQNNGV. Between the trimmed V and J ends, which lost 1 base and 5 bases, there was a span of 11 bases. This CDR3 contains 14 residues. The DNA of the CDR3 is TGTGCCAGCAGCTTAGTGCAGGGTGTGGAGACCCAGTACTTC. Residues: CASSLVQGVETQYF.

The chain's CDR3 is CASSITAGGSYNEQFF. The CDR3 DNA sequence: TGTGCCAGTAGTATCACGGCGGGGGGCTCCTACAATGAGCAGTTCTTC. The rearrangement links TRBV19 to TRBJ2-1; 8 positions agree with TRBD2. V shed 3 bases, J shed 0 bases, and the junction held 4 bases outside the gene matches. The CDR3 runs to 16 residues. CDR1 is LNHDA and CDR2 is SQIVND in the germline V gene (reference sequence).

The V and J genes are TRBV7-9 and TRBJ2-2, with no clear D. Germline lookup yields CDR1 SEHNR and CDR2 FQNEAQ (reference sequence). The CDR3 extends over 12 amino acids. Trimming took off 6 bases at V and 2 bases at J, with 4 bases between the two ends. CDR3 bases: TGTGCCAGCAGTCTCAACACCGGGGAGCTGTTTTTT. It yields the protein CASSLNTGELFF. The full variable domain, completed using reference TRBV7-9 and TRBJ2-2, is DTGVSQNPRHKITKRGQNVTFRCDPISEHNRLYWYRQTLGQGPEFLTYFQNEAQLEKSRLLSDRFSAERPKGSFSTLEIQRTEQGDSAMYLCASSLNTGELFFGEGSRLTVL.

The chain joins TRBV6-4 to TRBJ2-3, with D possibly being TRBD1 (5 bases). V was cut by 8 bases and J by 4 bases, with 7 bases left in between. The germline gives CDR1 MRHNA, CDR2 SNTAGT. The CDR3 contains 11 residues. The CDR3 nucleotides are TGTGCCAGCCCAGGGCCAGATACGCAGTATTTT. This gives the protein CASPGPDTQYF.

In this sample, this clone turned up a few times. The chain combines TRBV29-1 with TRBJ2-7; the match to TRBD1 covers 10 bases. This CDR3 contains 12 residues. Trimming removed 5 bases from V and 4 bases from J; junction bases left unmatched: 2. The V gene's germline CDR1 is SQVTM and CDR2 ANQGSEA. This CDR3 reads CSVQDRGYEQYF. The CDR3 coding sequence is TGCAGCGTTCAGGACAGGGGGTACGAGCAGTACTTC.

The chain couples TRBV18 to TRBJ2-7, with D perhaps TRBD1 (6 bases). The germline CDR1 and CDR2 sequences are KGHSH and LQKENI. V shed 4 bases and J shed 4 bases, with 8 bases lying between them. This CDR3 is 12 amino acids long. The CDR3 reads CASSQDRYEQYF. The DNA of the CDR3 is TGTGCCAGCTCACAGGACAGATACGAGCAGTACTTC.

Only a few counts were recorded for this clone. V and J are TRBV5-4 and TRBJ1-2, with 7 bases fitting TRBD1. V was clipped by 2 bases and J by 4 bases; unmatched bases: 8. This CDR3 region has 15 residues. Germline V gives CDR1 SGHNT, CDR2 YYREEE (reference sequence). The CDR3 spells CASSLVLGDSYGYTF. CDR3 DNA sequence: TGTGCCAGCAGCTTAGTGTTAGGGGACAGCTATGGCTACACCTTC.

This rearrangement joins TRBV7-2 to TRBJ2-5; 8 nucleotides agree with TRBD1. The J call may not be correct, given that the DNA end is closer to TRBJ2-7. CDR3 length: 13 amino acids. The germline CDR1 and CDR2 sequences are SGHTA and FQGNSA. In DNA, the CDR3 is TGTGCCAGCACCGGGACAGGAGCCTACGAGCAGTACTTC. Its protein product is CASTGTGAYEQYF.

CDR3 sequence reads: CASSRHHTGGYEQYF. The CDR3 coding sequence is TGTGCCAGCAGCCGCCATCATACAGGGGGGTACGAGCAGTACTTC. The genes are TRBV5-5 and TRBJ2-7; TRBD1 matches at 8 bases. This CDR3 spans 15 amino acids. Trimming cost V 4 bases and J 4 bases; bases outside gene matches: 10. Germline assignment: CDR1 SGHKS and CDR2 YYEKEE (reference sequence).